The rows below give T cell receptor beta chains drawn from one sample of a study of CD8 T cells in Susac syndrome. MiXCR, applied by TCRdb to the immunoSEQ multiplex PCR reads, yields one record per CDR3 protein. The sample has about 300,000 distinct CDR3 sequences; approximately 85% are singletons. The source material was CD8+ T cells from PBMCs. The receptors derive from a human donor with multiple sclerosis. CDR3s include the opening cysteine and the closing phenylalanine or tryptophan. Fields, in order: J gene, D gene, V gene, clone size, CDR3 DNA, CDR3 protein. D genes are given only for firm matches. Size tells how often a clone was seen (once, few, many) or the class of an expanded clone, and some rows leave it out.

J gene: TRBJ2-3; D gene: TRBD2; V gene: TRBV15; clone size: -; CDR3 DNA: TGTGCCACCTCCCGCGGAGCGGGAATCGTCACAGATACGCAGTATTTT; CDR3 protein: CATSRGAGIVTDTQYF
J gene: TRBJ2-7; D gene: TRBD1; V gene: TRBV19; clone size: -; CDR3 DNA: TGTGCCAGTAGTTGGGCAGGGGGTTTCTACGAGCAGTACTTC; CDR3 protein: CASSWAGGFYEQYF
J gene: TRBJ2-7; D gene: -; V gene: TRBV3-1; clone size: -; CDR3 DNA: TGTGCCAGCAGCCAAGAAACGGGAGTGCTCCTCTACGAGCAGTACTTC; CDR3 protein: CASSQETGVLLYEQYF
J gene: TRBJ1-1; D gene: TRBD1; V gene: TRBV18; clone size: -; CDR3 DNA: TGTGCCAGCTCAGACGGGACAGCCATGAACACTGAAGCTTTCTTT; CDR3 protein: CASSDGTAMNTEAFF
J gene: TRBJ2-1; D gene: -; V gene: TRBV5-4; clone size: -; CDR3 DNA: TGTGCCAGCAGCACACTTGAGGCGGGAAGCTCCTACAATGAGCAGTTCTTC; CDR3 protein: CASSTLEAGSSYNEQFF
J gene: TRBJ1-4; D gene: -; V gene: TRBV6-1; clone size: few; CDR3 DNA: TGTGCCAGCAGTGGCAGGGGTTACGAAAAACTGTTTTTT; CDR3 protein: CASSGRGYEKLFF
J gene: TRBJ2-5; D gene: -; V gene: TRBV29-1; clone size: -; CDR3 DNA: TGCAGCGTTGAATGGCCAGCCTCGGGTTCGGCCGGGGAGACCCAGTACTTC; CDR3 protein: CSVEWPASGSAGETQYF
J gene: TRBJ2-3; D gene: TRBD2; V gene: TRBV7-6; clone size: -; CDR3 DNA: TGTGCCAGCAGCTTAGCAACCCCGGGAGGGTCCGCAGTATTT; CDR3 protein: CASSLATPGGSAVF
J gene: TRBJ2-1; D gene: TRBD2; V gene: TRBV7-9; clone size: -; CDR3 DNA: TGTGCCAGCAGCTTAGCTAGCGGGAATTTCTACAATGAGCAGTTCTTC; CDR3 protein: CASSLASGNFYNEQFF
J gene: TRBJ1-1; D gene: TRBD1; V gene: TRBV27; clone size: -; CDR3 DNA: TGTGCCAGCAGTCCTGGACAGGGGATGGTAGAAGCTTTCTTT; CDR3 protein: CASSPGQGMVEAFF